Following are 11 T cell receptor beta chains from one sample sequenced in a study of OX40 agonist ivuxolimab in advanced cancers. Libraries were prepared by immunoSEQ multiplex PCR; TCRdb keeps only in-frame clonotypes and omits some of them. The table shows 55,000 to 80,000 clones, with about 88% occurring only once. Sequences were derived from CD4+ or CD8+ T cells sorted from blood, sampled in a trial of the OX40 agonist ivuxolimab. These receptor sequences come from an adult with an advanced solid tumor such as melanoma, head and neck, liver or kidney cancer.

The chain has TRBV19 and TRBJ2-1; D remains unclear. Germline values: CDR1 LNHDA, CDR2 SQIVND (reference sequence). The CDR3 has 11 amino acids. Trimming removed 10 bases from V and 7 bases from J, with 11 bases in between. CDR3 protein: CATRAFNEQFF. In DNA, the CDR3 is TGTGCCACCCGGGCCTTTAATGAGCAGTTCTTC.

V and J are TRBV9 and TRBJ1-4, with unresolved D. Germline CDR1 is SGDLS and CDR2 is YYNGEE. This CDR3 is 15 amino acids long. Trimming stripped 0 bases from V and 0 bases from J, with 6 bases between. The CDR3 coding sequence is TGTGCCAGCAGCGTAGCCTTTACAACTAATGAAAAACTGTTTTTT. Protein sequence: CASSVAFTTNEKLFF.

The chain has TRBV19 and TRBJ2-1, with D tentatively TRBD1 (6 bases). This CDR3 contains 14 residues. The V gene lost 7 bases and the J gene lost 0 bases, with 10 bases spanning the gap. Germline V gene data show CDR1 as LNHDA and CDR2 as SQIVND (reference sequence). The CDR3 bases are TGTGCCAGTAAGGGACACAACTCCTACAATGAGCAGTTCTTC. Amino acids: CASKGHNSYNEQFF.

The gene calls are TRBV5-1 and TRBJ2-2, with 12 bases identical to TRBD1. Looked up from germline, CDR1 is SGHRS and CDR2 is YFSETQ. This CDR3 region has 16 residues. J was trimmed by 7 bases and V by 6 bases; bases with no gene match: 10. The CDR3 sequence is CASTEPGQGASGELFF. The CDR3 coding sequence is TGCGCCAGCACCGAACCGGGACAGGGGGCAAGCGGGGAGCTGTTTTTT.

The gene calls are TRBV19 and TRBJ2-2; D is unresolved. CDR1 is LNHDA, CDR2 SQIVND, per germline (reference sequence). The CDR3 sequence is 11 residues long. V was pared by 3 bases and J by 6 bases, with 2 bases between. CDR3 DNA: TGTGCCAGTAGTATTTCCGGGGAGCTGTTTTTT. This translates into CASSISGELFF. Full variable domain (rest looked up from reference TRBV19 and TRBJ2-2): DGGITQSPKYLFRKEGQNVTLSCEQNLNHDAMYWYRQDPGQGLRLIYYSQIVNDFQKGDIAEGYSVSREKKESFPLTVTSAQKNPTAFYLCASSISGELFFGEGSRLTVL.

The J gene is TRBJ1-3, the V gene TRBV7-2; no clear D. CDR3 length: 13 amino acids. V was cut by 5 bases and J by 2 bases, with 7 bases left in between. The germline V gene encodes CDR1 SGHTA and CDR2 FQGNSA. CDR3 sequence reads: CASSVVTGNTIYF. The CDR3 DNA reads as TGTGCCAGCAGCGTGGTGACTGGAAACACCATATATTTT.

This clone was counted between two and nine times. The V call is TRBV14, the J call TRBJ2-1, with TRBD2 matching 12 bases. Germline lookup yields CDR1 SGHDN and CDR2 FVKESK. V lost 1 base, J lost 7 bases, and 8 bases stayed unmatched. The CDR3 has 17 residues. The CDR3 DNA is TGTGCCAGCAGCCAAGGGGCTAGCGGGAGGGCCCGAAATGAGCAGTTCTTC. Residues: CASSQGASGRARNEQFF.

The genes are TRBV7-6 and TRBJ2-5, with 9 bases identical to TRBD1. Germline trimming cut 6 bases from V and 4 bases from J; bases unmatched to any gene: 6. The germline gives CDR1 SGHVS, CDR2 FNYEAQ. CDR3 length equals 14 residues. The CDR3 DNA follows: TGTGCCAGCAGTTCCGGGACAGGGTCAGAGACCCAGTACTTC. Amino acids: CASSSGTGSETQYF.

V usage is TRBV5-4 and J usage is TRBJ1-1; a possible D gene is TRBD1 (5 bases). CDR3 length: 14 amino acids. V was shortened by 4 bases and J by 0 bases, with 10 bases between the two germline ends. The germline gives CDR1 SGHNT, CDR2 YYREEE (reference sequence). The CDR3 sequence: CASSLGGVNTEAFF. Written as DNA, the CDR3 is TGTGCCAGCAGCCTGGGGGGGGTGAACACTGAAGCTTTCTTT. The whole variable domain, filled in from reference TRBV5-4 and TRBJ1-1, reads ETGVTQSPTHLIKTRGQQVTLRCSSQSGHNTVSWYQQALGQGPQFIFQYYREEENGRGNFPPRFSGLQFPNYSSELNVNALELDDSALYLCASSLGGVNTEAFFGQGTRLTVV.

This rearrangement joins TRBV29-1 to TRBJ2-2; the match to TRBD2 covers 11 bases. This CDR3 region has 14 residues. The germline gives CDR1 SQVTM, CDR2 ANQGSEA. V gave up 4 bases and J gave up 7 bases; unmatched junction bases: 5. CDR3 DNA: TGCAGCGTTGGAGTACTAGCGGGAGTCGGGGAGCTGTTTTTT. Protein sequence: CSVGVLAGVGELFF.

This clone appeared a single time. The V call is TRBV11-2, the J call TRBJ2-1; 9 nucleotides align to TRBD1. The CDR3 extends over 15 amino acids. Germline CDR1 and CDR2: SGHAT and FQNNGV. V shed 5 bases and J 6 bases; nucleotides not matched to a gene: 8. The chain's CDR3 is CASSAWDRAANEQFF. The CDR3 DNA reads TGTGCCAGCAGCGCCTGGGACAGGGCGGCCAATGAGCAGTTCTTC.